This TCR beta chain is drawn from a study of cytomegalovirus exposure and HLA in healthy donors. Study overall: From donors who were HLA-typed, an early data release held 81 million or so unique TCRs.

PCR amplification relied on 60 Vbeta primers (plus 13 Jbeta primers). The protocol was immunoSEQ multiplex PCR, while the TCRdb copy is restricted to in-frame clones and leaves out a portion. The sample carries some 140,000 clones, roughly 74% recorded once. Whereas donors were nominally healthy upon sampling, unrecorded immune exposures were probable. Overall study results and limits: In an earlier analysis, in approximately 630 donors, most V segments appeared productive either ~87% or ~30% of the time. In vitro assays verified that three CMV-associated chains recognized CMV antigens specifically.

As for this clone: The antigen remains unidentified. The same CDR3 arises from other DNA sequences in this sample as well.

V lost 4 bases to trimming and J lost 8 bases, with 15 bases between them. The CDR3 sequence is 13 residues long. Germline CDR1 SGDLS, CDR2 YYNGEE. The rearrangement links TRBV9 to TRBJ1-2, with D perhaps matching TRBD1 (6 bases). This clonotype was obtained from a man between 18 and 29 years old in good health and CMV-seronegative. Sequencing was carried out using PBMCs. This CDR3 is CASSPREGGGYTF. CDR3 coding DNA: TGTGCCAGCAGCCCCAGAGAGGGGGGGGGCTACACCTTC.